This TCR beta chain emerged from a study of early T cells in non-severe SARS-CoV-2 infection (dated by TCRdb to the early 2020s). The study in broad terms: Because TCR sequencing relied on bulk RNA taken from unsorted whole blood, pairing of alpha and beta chains was not possible.

Overall results and qualifications from the work: Matching against VDJdb was skewed toward anti-spike CD8 responses, likely underestimated virus-specific expansions, and missed private and CD4 specificities.

The V end loses 11 bases and the J end loses 1 base, and a stretch of 20 bases separates them. Spanning cysteine to phenylalanine, the CDR3 consists of 15 amino acids. The sequence is cut down to CDR3 DNA, 45 bases in frame from base 1. Taken from the germline V gene, the CDR1 and CDR2 loops are ENHRY and SYGVKD. This clonotype was seen repeatedly, ten times or more. Its antigen has not been determined. Within one base of it there is no much larger clone, and no base qualities were kept. Receptor amplification or capture employed 5' RACE. Sequenced using a NextSeq 500. To correct for sequencing error and PCR bias, the TCR library protocol tagged individual cDNA molecules with unique molecular identifiers. Sequencing covered both TCR alpha and beta chains, and within each sample the abundances of alpha and beta sequences were tightly co-correlated. From the authors' description of their analysis: Decombinator V4 was used to annotate TCR sequences for V gene, J gene and CDR3. TCRs were defined as expanded if a significant change between any two time points was detected under a Poisson model with p below 0.0001. Abundances of TCRs were expressed as counts per million after normalisation to the total number of TCRs sequenced in each sample. TRAV1-2 paired with TRAJ12, TRAJ20 or TRAJ33 defined MAIT TCRs, while TRAV10 paired with TRAJ18 defined iNKT TCRs. VDJdb, accessed 1 November 2021, was searched for CMV, EBV and SARS-CoV-2 annotated TCRs, with TCRs annotated for multiple antigens excluded. TCRdb reran the public reads through fastp at Q25 and MiXCR, keeping productive beta chains. Every CDR3 protein is listed once, alongside the most common genes and DNA of its rows. The V and J calls shown here were made by TCRdb, not taken from the authors' results. The sample table shows 68,000 or so distinct CDR3 sequences, and approximately 10% are seen once. The ten largest clones take up roughly 6% of the sample.

A case-control design nested within a healthcare worker cohort in London, UK, was used, with weekly nasopharyngeal swab PCR tests and blood sampling performed. Between 23 and 31 March 2020, the week of the UK lockdown, healthcare workers were enrolled and then followed up weekly for as long as 16 weeks. The V and J segments used are TRBV10-3 and TRBJ1-2, and perhaps TRBD1 as D gene, on 5 matching bases. The sequence was collected from an adult who was a healthcare worker with PCR-confirmed SARS-CoV-2 infection or an uninfected control (not recorded which). Sequencing was performed on whole blood. The CDR3 loop reads CAASGRDGDNYGYTF. The nucleotide sequence reads TGTGCCGCAAGCGGTCGGGACGGAGATAACTATGGCTACACCTTC.